The clone carrying this TCR beta chain has more than one count but fewer than ten. What it binds is not known. This sample was taken from a study of post-analysis software for immune sequencing data. Study background: Relapsing-remitting, secondary progressive and progressive-relapsing multiple sclerosis were all included among the disease courses. Study results and caveats: Patients showed TRBV5-6, TRBV5-1 and TRBV20-1 among 4 or 5 TRBV segments more frequent than in controls. With F measure, samples from one preparation batch clustered together strongly. Controls' normalized Chao1 diversity significantly exceeded that of multiple sclerosis patients.

The junction had 10 bases not matched to a gene; V was cut back by 0 bases and J by 1 base. Germline V CDR1 and CDR2: SGDLS, YYNGEE. This CDR3 region has 20 residues. Presence of unique molecular identifiers characterized the TCR beta cDNA libraries. The source material, roughly 0.9 to 11 million T cells, gave rise to roughly 0.5 million cDNA molecules. Each CDR3 protein is one row after TCRdb ran MiXCR on the PCR reads. The sample contains about 540,000 distinct CDR3 sequences, around 31% of which appear only once. Sequences were obtained from blood. The receptor's source is a girl aged 2 to 17 with multiple sclerosis. This chain connects TRBV9 to TRBJ2-5, with 15 bases fitting TRBD2. CDR3 sequence (DNA): TGTGCCAGCAGCGTAGAGGGACTAGCGGGGGGCCTACCACCCCAAGAGACCCAGTACTTC. It specifies CASSVEGLAGGLPPQETQYF.